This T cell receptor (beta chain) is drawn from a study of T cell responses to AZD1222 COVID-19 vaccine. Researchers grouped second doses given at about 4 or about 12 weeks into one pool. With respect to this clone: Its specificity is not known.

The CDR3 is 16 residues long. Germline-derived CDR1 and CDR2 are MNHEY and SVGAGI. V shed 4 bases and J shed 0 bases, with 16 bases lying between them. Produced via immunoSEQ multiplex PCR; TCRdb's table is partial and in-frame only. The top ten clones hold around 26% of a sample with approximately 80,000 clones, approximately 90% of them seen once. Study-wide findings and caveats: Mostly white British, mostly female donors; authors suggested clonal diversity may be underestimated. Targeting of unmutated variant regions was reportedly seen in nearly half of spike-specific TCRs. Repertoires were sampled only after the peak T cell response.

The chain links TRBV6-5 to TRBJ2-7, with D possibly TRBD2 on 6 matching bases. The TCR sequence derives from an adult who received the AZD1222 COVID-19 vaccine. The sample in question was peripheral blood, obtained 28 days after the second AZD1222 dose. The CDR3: CASSFDSSDRSYEQYF. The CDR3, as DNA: TGTGCCAGCAGTTTTGACTCTAGCGACCGCTCCTACGAGCAGTACTTC.